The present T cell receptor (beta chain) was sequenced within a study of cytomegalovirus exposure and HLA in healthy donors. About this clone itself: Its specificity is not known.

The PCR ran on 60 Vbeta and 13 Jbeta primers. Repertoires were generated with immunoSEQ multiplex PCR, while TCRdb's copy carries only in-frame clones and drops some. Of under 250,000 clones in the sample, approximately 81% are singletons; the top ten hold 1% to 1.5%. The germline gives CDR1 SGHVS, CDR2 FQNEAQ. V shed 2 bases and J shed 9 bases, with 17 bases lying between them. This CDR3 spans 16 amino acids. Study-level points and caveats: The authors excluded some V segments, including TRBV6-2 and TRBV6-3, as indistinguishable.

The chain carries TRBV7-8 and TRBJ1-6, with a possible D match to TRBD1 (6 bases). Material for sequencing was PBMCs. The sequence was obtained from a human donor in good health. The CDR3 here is CASSLPGQLGVSPLHF. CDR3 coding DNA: TGTGCCAGCAGCTTACCAGGACAGTTAGGAGTTTCACCCCTCCACTTT.